These 29 T cell receptor beta chains came from one sample sequenced in a study of cytomegalovirus exposure and HLA in healthy donors. The study ran its PCR with 60 Vbeta and 13 Jbeta primers. TCRdb's table, derived via immunoSEQ multiplex PCR, lists solely in-frame clones and lacks some. The top ten clones hold 2% to 2.5% of a sample with approximately 90,000 clones, approximately 7.6% of them seen once. What was sequenced was PBMCs. The receptor set was obtained from a man in his fifties or sixties in good health and CMV-seronegative.

In this sample, this clone turned up a few times. V usage is TRBV10-3 and J usage is TRBJ2-5; D may be TRBD2 (5 bases). Germline V gives CDR1 ENHRY, CDR2 SYGVKD. Trimming left V 5 bases short and J 5 bases short, with 12 bases between. This CDR3 has 13 amino acids. This CDR3 reads CAISNGGWETQYF. The CDR3 nucleotides read TGTGCCATCAGTAATGGAGGCTGGGAGACCCAGTACTTC.

The count of this clone is one. The V call is TRBV19, the J call TRBJ1-5; D remains unclear. Germline CDR1 and CDR2: LNHDA and SQIVND (reference sequence). The CDR3 extends over 14 amino acids. V dropped 6 bases and J dropped 4 bases, with 13 bases sitting between them. The CDR3, as DNA: TGTGCCAGTAGCCTCGCGGTATCGAATCAGCCCCAGCATTTT. Translated, it gives CASSLAVSNQPQHF.

The chain is built from TRBV5-5 and TRBJ1-1; D unresolved. Trimming left V 0 bases short and J 6 bases short, with 9 bases between. Germline CDR1 is SGHKS and CDR2 is YYEKEE (reference sequence). This CDR3 has 13 amino acids. The CDR3 DNA reads as TGTGCCAGCAGCTTGGCAGTCGGGGCTGAAGCTTTCTTT. Its translation: CASSLAVGAEAFF.

This chain links TRBV11-3 with TRBJ2-3; the D is unclear. This CDR3 comprises 19 residues. V was shortened by 1 base and J by 1 base, with 21 bases between the two germline ends. Germline V gene data show CDR1 as SGHNT and CDR2 as YENEEA. Written as DNA, the CDR3 is TGTGCCAGCAGCTTAGGTGGCGGTATACGCTCGGGTGGCACAGATACGCAGTATTTT. Translating it yields CASSLGGGIRSGGTDTQYF.

This clone was observed a few times. This sequence joins TRBV5-5 and TRBJ2-5; 12 nucleotides align to TRBD2. This CDR3 spans 15 amino acids. Trimming removed 4 bases from V and 5 bases from J; junction bases left unmatched: 6. Germline-derived CDR1 and CDR2 are SGHKS and YYEKEE (reference sequence). The CDR3 is CASSRGLAGGETQYF. The CDR3 nucleotides read TGTGCCAGCAGCCGGGGCCTAGCGGGAGGGGAGACCCAGTACTTC.

The CDR3 spells CASSLQGARETQYF. CDR3 bases: TGTGCCAGCAGTTTGCAGGGGGCGCGGGAGACCCAGTACTTC. This chain uses TRBV28 with TRBJ2-5; 8 bases are shared with TRBD1. V trimming: 3 bases; J trimming: 5 bases; junction bases outside the gene matches: 5. Germline CDR1 reads MDHEN; CDR2 reads SYDVKM. The length of the CDR3 is 14 residues.

This clone was counted a few times. V and J are TRBV4-2 and TRBJ2-1; D possibly corresponds to TRBD2 (6 bases). Germline lookup yields CDR1 LGHNA and CDR2 YNFKEQ. Trimming stripped 9 bases from V and 3 bases from J, with 15 bases between. The CDR3 is 14 residues long. CDR3 nucleotides: TGTGCCAGTACCCGAGTAGCGGACTACAATGAGCAGTTCTTC. It encodes CASTRVADYNEQFF.

The rearrangement links TRBV6-5 to TRBJ1-2; the D gene is possibly TRBD1 (5 bases). Trimming took off 4 bases at V and 2 bases at J, with 11 bases between the two ends. Germline CDR1 MNHEY, CDR2 SVGAGI. The CDR3 has 14 amino acids. CDR3 amino acids: CASSLGHSNYGYTF. Here the CDR3 DNA reads TGTGCCAGCAGTTTGGGGCACTCGAACTATGGCTACACCTTC.

This clone has more than one count but fewer than ten. This chain connects TRBV11-1 to TRBJ1-1; D not certain. The CDR3 has 14 amino acids. CDR1 is SGHAT, CDR2 FQDESV, per germline (reference sequence). V was shortened by 5 bases and J by 1 base, with 11 bases between the two germline ends. The CDR3 sequence: CASSHWAGNTEAFF. Here the CDR3 DNA reads TGTGCCAGCAGCCACTGGGCGGGGAACACTGAAGCTTTCTTT.

This clone was seen only a few times. The gene calls are TRBV2 and TRBJ1-5; TRBD1 is a possible D gene (5 bases). The V end was cut by 1 base, the J end by 1 base, with 14 bases between. The CDR3 consists of 17 residues. Germline loops: CDR1 SNHLY, CDR2 FYNNEI. In nucleotides, the CDR3 is TGTGCCAGCAGTGAAGGCCTAGGGGCCGGGAGCAATCAGCCCCAGCATTTT. Residues: CASSEGLGAGSNQPQHF.

This clone occurred a few times. This chain connects TRBV11-3 to TRBJ2-2; TRBD2 aligns across 7 bases. The CDR3 is made up of 14 amino acids. V gave up 5 bases and J gave up 5 bases; unmatched junction bases: 5. From germline, CDR1 is SGHNT and CDR2 YENEEA. This CDR3 is CASSLMRGTGELFF. The CDR3 bases are TGTGCCAGCAGCCTAATGCGGGGGACCGGGGAGCTGTTTTTT.

This clone was detected only a few times. The gene calls are TRBV7-2 and TRBJ1-2; D is unresolved. The germline CDR1 and CDR2 sequences are SGHTA and FQGNSA. Trimming pared 5 bases from V and 2 bases from J, leaving 12 bases between. The CDR3 runs to 14 residues. CDR3 DNA sequence: TGTGCCAGCAGCCCGGCCCAGGCCAACTATGGCTACACCTTC. This codes for CASSPAQANYGYTF.

This clone has only a few counts. CDR3 sequence: CAWSVLGTVRFF. Written as DNA, the CDR3 is TGTGCCTGGAGTGTACTGGGGACAGTGCGGTTCTTC. This chain connects TRBV30 to TRBJ2-1, with 7 bases matching TRBD1. V lost 0 bases to trimming and J lost 15 bases; unmatched junction nucleotides: 8. The CDR3 is 12 amino acids. Germline V gene data show CDR1 as GTSNPN and CDR2 as SVGIG (reference sequence).

V gene TRBV5-5 combines with J gene TRBJ1-3, with D uncertain. Trimming stripped 3 bases from V and 0 bases from J, with 13 bases between. CDR3 length equals 16 residues. CDR1 SGHKS and CDR2 YYEKEE come from the germline V gene (reference sequence). The CDR3 here is CASSSAGLNSGNTIYF. CDR3 sequence (DNA): TGTGCCAGCAGCTCCGCAGGACTGAACTCTGGAAACACCATATATTTT.

This clone turned up a few times. The CDR3 sequence is CASTRDRDYGYTF. CDR3 coding DNA: TGTGCCAGCACCAGGGACAGGGACTATGGCTACACCTTC. J is TRBJ1-2 and V is TRBV9, with 9 bases aligning to TRBD1. The CDR3 loop spans 13 amino acids. V shed 6 bases and J 3 bases; nucleotides not matched to a gene: 3. The germline V gene encodes CDR1 SGDLS and CDR2 YYNGEE.

This clone was picked up a small number of times. CDR3 amino acids: CASSPDRTRLSYGYTF. The CDR3 region has the DNA TGTGCCAGCTCACCCGACCGGACACGGTTAAGCTATGGCTACACCTTC. The V and J genes are TRBV18 and TRBJ1-2; D possibly corresponds to TRBD1 (5 bases). Deletions cut 3 bases from V and 4 bases from J, with 18 bases between. CDR1 KGHSH and CDR2 LQKENI come from the germline V gene. The length of the CDR3 is 16 residues. Full variable domain (missing parts from reference TRBV18 and TRBJ1-2): NAGVMQNPRHLVRRRGQEARLRCSPMKGHSHVYWYRQLPEEGLKFMVYLQKENIIDESGMPKERFSAEFPKEGPSILRIQQVVRGDSAAYFCASSPDRTRLSYGYTFGSGTRLTVV.

The chain joins TRBV2 to TRBJ2-7; D gene unclear. Per the germline V gene, CDR1 is SNHLY and CDR2 is FYNNEI. V gave up 4 bases and J gave up 1 base, with 5 bases separating them. The CDR3 totals 12 residues. CDR3 in DNA: TGTGCCAGCAGTGTACAGTCCTACGAGCAGTACTTC. Translated: CASSVQSYEQYF.

This chain joins TRBV30 and TRBJ2-5, with 10 bases identical to TRBD1. Judging by the DNA end, TRBJ2-7 fits better; the J call may be wrong. The CDR3 spans 12 residues. Germline V CDR1 and CDR2: GTSNPN, SVGIG (reference sequence). CDR3 protein: CALRDRGYEQYF. CDR3 in DNA: TGTGCCCTCCGGGACAGGGGCTACGAGCAGTACTTC.

This clone has just a few counts. V is TRBV27 and J is TRBJ2-1; D is perhaps TRBD2 (6 bases). Deletions cut 2 bases from V and 10 bases from J, with 12 bases between. CDR3 length: 13 residues. Germline V lookup: CDR1 MNHEY, CDR2 SMNVEV (reference sequence). CDR3 amino acids: CASSLGLRGEQFF. The DNA of the CDR3 is TGTGCCAGCAGTTTAGGCCTTCGGGGGGAGCAGTTCTTC.

The rearrangement uses TRBV7-2 and TRBJ1-5; D unresolved. The V end lost 1 base, the J end lost 5 bases, and 6 bases lay between the germline ends. In germline, CDR1 is SGHTA, CDR2 FQGNSA. The CDR3 has 13 amino acids. CDR3 DNA sequence: TGTGCCAGCAGCTTAGTAGAAGATCAGCCCCAGCATTTT. Translating it yields CASSLVEDQPQHF.

Of note for this clone: In the same sample, other DNA sequences code for this CDR3. This chain joins TRBV6-1 and TRBJ1-1; the match to TRBD1 covers 11 bases. Germline CDR1 and CDR2: MNHNS and SASEGT. The V and J ends lost 6 bases and 5 bases, in that order; junction bases with no gene match: 8. This CDR3 spans 15 amino acids. CDR3 in amino acids: CASSAGTGGWTEAFF. The DNA of the CDR3 is TGTGCCAGCAGCGCCGGGACAGGGGGATGGACTGAAGCTTTCTTT.

V and J are TRBV28 and TRBJ1-5; 11 bases align to TRBD1. J gave up 6 bases and V 9 bases, and 7 bases lay outside the gene matches. The CDR3 totals 14 residues. Germline CDR1 MDHEN, CDR2 SYDVKM. The CDR3 spells CASDRTGGFQPQHF. DNA of the CDR3: TGTGCCAGTGATCGGACAGGGGGCTTTCAGCCCCAGCATTTT.

This clone was seen more than once but under ten times. This chain links TRBV28 with TRBJ2-7; D not certain. The germline V and J ends were trimmed by 5 bases and 1 base, with 12 bases remaining between them. Germline lookup yields CDR1 MDHEN and CDR2 SYDVKM. The CDR3 has 14 residues. In DNA form, the CDR3 reads TGTGCCAGCAGTCGTCCTGGCAGTTCCTACGAGCAGTACTTC. This codes for CASSRPGSSYEQYF. The full variable domain, in which reference TRBV28 and TRBJ2-7 provide the parts outside the CDR3, is DVKVTQSSRYLVKRTGEKVFLECVQDMDHENMFWYRQDPGLGLRLIYFSYDVKMKEKGDIPEGYSVSREKKERFSLILESASTNQTSMYLCASSRPGSSYEQYFGPGTRLTVT.

This clone showed up just a few times. The genes are TRBV2 and TRBJ1-1; D is perhaps TRBD1 (6 bases). The CDR3 totals 13 residues. Deletions cut 6 bases from V and 6 bases from J, with 14 bases between. Germline V CDR1 and CDR2: SNHLY, FYNNEI. CDR3 region: CASRGQGMAEAFF. In DNA, the CDR3 is TGTGCCAGCAGGGGGCAGGGGATGGCTGAAGCTTTCTTT. Based on the CDR3 plus reference TRBV2 and TRBJ1-1, the full variable domain is EPEVTQTPSHQVTQMGQEVILRCVPISNHLYFYWYRQILGQKVEFLVSFYNNEISEKSEIFDDQFSVERPDGSNFTLKIRSTKLEDSAMYFCASRGQGMAEAFFGQGTRLTVV.

This sequence joins TRBV5-8 and TRBJ2-7, with D tentatively TRBD2 (5 bases). The CDR3 consists of 13 residues. Germline V gene sequence: CDR1 SGHTS, CDR2 YDEGEE. V was cut by 3 bases and J by 3 bases, with 10 bases left in between. In DNA, the CDR3 is TGTGCCAGCAGCTCCTGGGAGTACTACGAGCAGTACTTC. It codes for CASSSWEYYEQYF.

Only a few counts were recorded for this clone. The genes are TRBV28 and TRBJ1-5; maybe TRBD1 (5 bases). V lost 6 bases to trimming and J lost 4 bases, with 13 bases between them. This CDR3 comprises 14 residues. CDR1 is MDHEN, CDR2 SYDVKM, per germline. CDR3 amino acids: CASSRNGGNQPQHF. CDR3 DNA: TGTGCCAGCAGCCGAAACGGGGGGAATCAGCCCCAGCATTTT.

This clone was recorded a few times. The chain links TRBV2 to TRBJ2-5; possible D gene TRBD1, 6 bases. The DNA end lines up better with TRBJ2-7; the J call may be wrong. CDR1 and CDR2 (germline): SNHLY, FYNNEI. CDR3 size: 16 residues. The CDR3 spells CASSVFVDSSSYEQYF. As DNA, the CDR3 is TGTGCCAGCAGTGTGTTCGTGGACAGCAGCTCCTACGAGCAGTACTTC.

The chain has TRBV5-6 and TRBJ1-2, with no clear D. This CDR3 has 13 amino acids. Trimming removed 4 bases from V and 6 bases from J, with 13 bases in between. In germline, CDR1 is SGHDT, CDR2 YYEEEE. In nucleotides, the CDR3 is TGTGCCAGCAGCCCGGGAAAGGACCATGGCTACACCTTC. Encoded protein: CASSPGKDHGYTF.

The rearrangement uses TRBV5-6 and TRBJ2-7, with 10 bases identical to TRBD1. Germline V gives CDR1 SGHDT, CDR2 YYEEEE. Trimming cost V 4 bases and J 3 bases; bases outside gene matches: 13. This CDR3 is built from 17 residues. The CDR3 reads CASSLLDRGRGNYEQYF. The CDR3 DNA reads as TGTGCCAGCAGCCTACTAGACAGGGGGCGTGGGAACTACGAGCAGTACTTC.